These 13 T cell receptor beta chains originate from one sample sequenced in a study of T cell repertoires in cytomegalovirus infection. A single record per CDR3 protein comes from TCRdb applying MiXCR to the reads. Found here are 200,000 or so distinct CDR3 sequences, roughly 27% of them singletons; the top ten hold roughly 31%. Sequencing was performed on PBMCs. Receptor source: a human donor in good health (CMV status not recorded). Some clones in this sample may be carry-over from other donors' samples.

This clonotype was counted ten times or more. The CDR3 loop is CSVEGTGNTEAFF. The CDR3 nucleotides read TGCAGCGTTGAAGGGACAGGGAACACTGAAGCTTTCTTT. The chain has TRBV29-1 and TRBJ1-1, with 7 bases matching TRBD1. CDR3 length: 13 amino acids. V was clipped by 1 base and J by 1 base; unmatched bases: 0. Germline CDR1 is SQVTM and CDR2 is ANQGSEA.

This clonotype was picked up a small number of times. The CDR3 spells CASKGSGTEAFF. CDR3 in DNA: TGTGCCAGCAAAGGGTCTGGCACTGAAGCTTTCTTT. The chain employs TRBV7-2 and TRBJ1-1; D not resolved. The germline CDR1 and CDR2 sequences are SGHTA and FQGNSA. V shed 7 bases and J shed 4 bases, with 10 bases lying between them. The CDR3 totals 12 residues.

The genes are TRBV12-3 or TRBV12-4 and TRBJ2-5, with D hard to call. The CDR3 extends over 10 amino acids. With 10 bases removed from V and 10 bases from J, the gap between germline ends came to 13 bases. The CDR3 DNA is TGTGCCATCCCTCCCCGTAACCAGTACTTC. It is translated as CAIPPRNQYF.

This clonotype was counted ten times or more. CDR3 coding DNA: TGCGCCAGCAGCTCGGAACCGGGACAGGGCTACGAGCAGTACTTC. Amino acid sequence: CASSSEPGQGYEQYF. The chain joins TRBV5-1 to TRBJ2-7; TRBD1 aligns across 9 bases. Germline CDR1 SGHRS, CDR2 YFSETQ. The CDR3 is 15 amino acids. V shed 3 bases and J 3 bases; nucleotides not matched to a gene: 7.

The rearrangement joins TRBV4-1 to TRBJ1-1, with D possibly matching TRBD1 (5 bases). From germline, CDR1 is MGHRA and CDR2 YSYEKL. The CDR3 is 18 amino acids. Trimming stripped 1 base from V and 3 bases from J, with 21 bases between. CDR3 nucleotides: TGCGCCAGCAGCCAAGGAACTTATAGGACGGGGGATGACACTGAAGCTTTCTTT. Its translation: CASSQGTYRTGDDTEAFF.

At least ten counts were recorded for this clonotype. The chain recombines TRBV7-2 with TRBJ2-3; 7 positions agree with TRBD1. Germline V gene lookup returns CDR1 SGHTA and CDR2 FQGNSA. The CDR3 covers 12 residues. Trimming removed 6 bases from V and 4 bases from J; junction bases left unmatched: 1. CDR3 sequence: CASSQGADTQYF. The CDR3 DNA follows: TGTGCCAGCAGTCAGGGGGCAGATACGCAGTATTTT.

A few counts support this clonotype. The chain combines TRBV6-2 or TRBV6-3 with TRBJ2-5, with 7 bases fitting TRBD2. The CDR3 is 16 residues long. The germline gives CDR1 MNHEY, CDR2 SVGEGT. V was pared by 3 bases and J by 3 bases, with 10 bases of the junction left unmatched. The CDR3 coding sequence is TGTGCCAGCAGTTATCTCCTGCGGGGGAATGAAGAGACCCAGTACTTC. Its translation is CASSYLLRGNEETQYF.

In its sample, this clonotype was seen a few times. The chain carries TRBV29-1 and TRBJ2-2, with D unclear. The germline gives CDR1 SQVTM, CDR2 ANQGSEA. The V and J ends lost 7 bases and 0 bases respectively, with 9 bases between them. CDR3 size: 13 residues. This CDR3 is CSGRQTNTGELFF. In nucleotides, the CDR3 is TGCAGCGGACGCCAGACGAACACCGGGGAGCTGTTTTTT.

The rearrangement uses TRBV7-2 and TRBJ2-7, with D unresolved. Germline V gene data show CDR1 as SGHTA and CDR2 as FQGNSA. Trimming left V 2 bases short and J 5 bases short, with 10 bases between. The CDR3 has 13 residues. CDR3 sequence reads: CASSLNKVNEQYF. CDR3 nucleotides: TGTGCCAGCAGCTTAAATAAGGTCAACGAGCAGTACTTC.

The chain recombines TRBV7-2 with TRBJ2-1; D ambiguous. Trimming removed 0 bases from V and 4 bases from J, with 7 bases in between. The V gene's germline CDR1 is SGHTA and CDR2 FQGNSA. This CDR3 has 14 residues. CDR3 nucleotide sequence: TGTGCCAGCAGCTTAGCGGGGTGGTACAATGAGCAGTTCTTC. This codes for CASSLAGWYNEQFF.

This chain joins TRBV19 and TRBJ2-1; the match to TRBD1 covers 8 bases. Germline V gene lookup returns CDR1 LNHDA and CDR2 SQIVND (reference sequence). The CDR3 consists of 13 residues. V shed 9 bases, J shed 9 bases, and the junction held 10 bases outside the gene matches. This CDR3 reads CASGPDRAGEQFF. CDR3 DNA sequence: TGTGCCAGCGGTCCGGACAGGGCAGGTGAGCAGTTCTTC.

This clonotype appeared a few times. The chain carries TRBV7-8 and TRBJ1-2; no clear D. The CDR3 is 15 amino acids. CDR1 is SGHVS, CDR2 FQNEAQ, per germline. V was trimmed by 0 bases and J by 0 bases, leaving 8 bases between them. The CDR3 bases are TGTGCCAGCAGCTTAGCAGCCTTAGCTAACTATGGCTACACCTTC. It codes for CASSLAALANYGYTF.

Only a few counts were recorded for this clonotype. This chain links TRBV7-3 with TRBJ1-1; tentative D call: TRBD1 (6 bases). The germline gives CDR1 SGHTA, CDR2 FQGTGA. CDR3 size: 14 residues. Trimming shortened V by 1 base and J by 4 bases, and 10 bases separated the two germline ends. Written as DNA, the CDR3 is TGTGCCAGCAGCTTAAACAGGGAAGGCACTGAAGCTTTCTTT. Protein: CASSLNREGTEAFF.